The 17 T cell receptor beta chains reported below all come from one sample, sequenced in a study of blood T cell repertoires in COVID-19. Here immunoSEQ multiplex PCR was the method, and the copy in TCRdb shows in-frame clones only, minus some. Among 55,000 to 75,000 clones listed, about 93% were seen once. The sample consisted of peripheral blood. These receptors came from a human donor in a cohort sampled during active COVID-19.

The chain combines TRBV11-2 with TRBJ1-1; possibly TRBD1 for D (6 bases). The germline V gene has CDR1 SGHAT and CDR2 FQNNGV. The CDR3 length is 16 residues. V gave up 5 bases and J gave up 4 bases, with 20 bases separating them. CDR3 loop: CASSQGRGGLGTEAFF. CDR3 DNA sequence: TGTGCCAGCAGCCAAGGGAGGGGGGGCTTAGGCACTGAAGCTTTCTTT. Full variable domain (outside the CDR3, taken from reference TRBV11-2 and TRBJ1-1): EAGVAQSPRYKIIEKRQSVAFWCNPISGHATLYWYQQILGQGPKLLIQFQNNGVVDDSQLPKDRFSAERLKGVDSTLKIQPAKLEDSAVYLCASSQGRGGLGTEAFFGQGTRLTVV.

The chain is built from TRBV30 and TRBJ2-7; tentatively, D is TRBD1 (6 bases). This CDR3 has 14 amino acids. Trimming stripped 2 bases from V and 5 bases from J, with 16 bases between. Per the germline V gene, CDR1 is GTSNPN and CDR2 is SVGIG (reference sequence). CDR3 region: CAWSSRGPRNEQYF. Here the CDR3 DNA reads TGTGCCTGGAGTTCCAGGGGACCGAGAAACGAGCAGTACTTC.

The chain joins TRBV28 to TRBJ1-4, with 10 nucleotides matching TRBD1. The J segment lost 8 bases and the V segment lost 4 bases, leaving 10 bases of the junction unmatched. The germline CDR1 and CDR2 sequences are MDHEN and SYDVKM. This CDR3 comprises 16 residues. The CDR3 DNA sequence: TGTGCCAGCAGTTCTGTCCCGGGACAGGGGAACGAAAAACTGTTTTTT. As protein: CASSSVPGQGNEKLFF.

The chain carries TRBV6-2 or TRBV6-3 and TRBJ1-1; D unclear. Germline CDR1 MNHEY, CDR2 SVGEGT. Between the trimmed V and J ends, which lost 0 bases and 1 base, there was a span of 12 bases. The CDR3 totals 16 residues. CDR3 nucleotides: TGTGCCAGCAGTTACTCTGCCCGGGAGGGGAACACTGAAGCTTTCTTT. This translates into CASSYSAREGNTEAFF.

CDR3 DNA sequence: TGTGCCAGCAGCCCAGGGACAGGACTTAATGAAAAACTGTTTTTT. Protein sequence: CASSPGTGLNEKLFF. This chain links TRBV5-4 with TRBJ1-4; 8 bases map to TRBD1. Losses at the gene ends were 4 bases for V and 4 bases for J; bases not matched to a gene: 6. This CDR3 is built from 15 residues. The germline gives CDR1 SGHNT, CDR2 YYREEE (reference sequence).

This chain connects TRBV9 to TRBJ1-5; 7 positions match TRBD1. Germline loops: CDR1 SGDLS, CDR2 YYNGEE. The CDR3 has 15 amino acids. J lost 2 bases, V lost 4 bases, and 6 bases had no gene match. CDR3 bases: TGTGCCAGCAGCCCGCACGGGACAGGCAATCAGCCCCAGCATTTT. Translating gives CASSPHGTGNQPQHF.

The chain links TRBV27 to TRBJ1-1; possible D gene TRBD1, 6 bases. Trimming shortened V by 3 bases and J by 1 base, and 12 bases separated the two germline ends. Per the germline V gene, CDR1 is MNHEY and CDR2 is SMNVEV (reference sequence). The CDR3 length is 15 residues. CDR3 loop: CASSLSGARNTEAFF. CDR3 bases: TGTGCCAGCAGTTTGTCAGGGGCGAGGAACACTGAAGCTTTCTTT.

The chain recombines TRBV7-2 with TRBJ1-6, with 9 nucleotides matching TRBD1. The CDR3 runs to 16 residues. J lost 5 bases, V lost 5 bases, and 7 bases had no gene match. The germline CDR1 and CDR2 sequences are SGHTA and FQGNSA. CDR3 residues: CASSNGQGSNNSPLHF. CDR3 bases: TGTGCCAGCAGCAACGGACAGGGGTCCAATAATTCACCCCTCCACTTT.

The genes are TRBV11-2 and TRBJ1-2; 12 bases are a match to TRBD1. This CDR3 spans 17 amino acids. Germline lookup yields CDR1 SGHAT and CDR2 FQNNGV. After removal of 4 bases from V and 3 bases from J, the junction contained 9 bases not matched to a gene. The CDR3 coding sequence is TGTGCCAGCAGCTCTGGGACAGGGGGCGAGGGGGACTATGGCTACACCTTC. Its translation is CASSSGTGGEGDYGYTF.

This clone has only one observation. This sample includes further DNA sequences coding for the same CDR3. V is TRBV27 and J is TRBJ1-1; perhaps TRBD1 as D (5 bases). CDR3 length: 11 residues. V was clipped by 9 bases and J by 1 base, with 6 bases between them. Looked up from germline, CDR1 is MNHEY and CDR2 is SMNVEV (reference sequence). DNA of the CDR3: TGTGCCAGTACAGGGAACACTGAAGCTTTCTTT. This encodes CASTGNTEAFF.

The gene calls are TRBV10-3 and TRBJ1-2; 8 bases agree with TRBD1. Germline V gene lookup returns CDR1 ENHRY and CDR2 SYGVKD. V gave up 4 bases and J gave up 6 bases; unmatched junction bases: 10. This CDR3 has 15 amino acids. DNA for the CDR3: TGTGCCATCAGTGTAGGGACAGGCGCTTTTGATGGCTACACCTTC. It encodes CAISVGTGAFDGYTF.

This chain connects TRBV4-1 to TRBJ2-5; no clear D gene. Trimming cost V 1 base and J 4 bases, with 7 bases left between them. The CDR3 is 13 amino acids. Germline V gives CDR1 MGHRA, CDR2 YSYEKL. The CDR3 reads CASSQVPGETQYF. CDR3 bases: TGCGCCAGCAGCCAAGTTCCGGGAGAGACCCAGTACTTC.

Only one count was recorded for this clone. The V call is TRBV30, the J call TRBJ1-2, with D perhaps matching TRBD1 (5 bases). CDR1 is GTSNPN, CDR2 SVGIG, per germline (reference sequence). CDR3 length: 14 amino acids. Trimming took off 5 bases at V and 0 bases at J, with 13 bases between the two ends. DNA for the CDR3: TGTGCCTGGGTGGGGCTGCTTTCTAACTATGGCTACACCTTC. Its protein product is CAWVGLLSNYGYTF.

To note about this clone: This same CDR3 is encoded by further DNA sequences in the sample. This chain links TRBV9 with TRBJ2-7; tentatively, D is TRBD2 (6 bases). Germline V gene lookup returns CDR1 SGDLS and CDR2 YYNGEE. The V gene lost 0 bases and the J gene lost 3 bases, with 10 bases spanning the gap. CDR3 length: 14 amino acids. The CDR3 loop is CASSVGGGGYEQYF. The DNA for the CDR3 is TGTGCCAGCAGCGTAGGGGGAGGAGGCTACGAGCAGTACTTC.

The gene calls are TRBV6-5 and TRBJ1-2, with no clear D. Germline V CDR1 and CDR2: MNHEY, SVGAGI. The CDR3 is 14 residues long. Trimming removed 0 bases at V and 6 bases at J, with 11 bases between. This CDR3 reads CASSYSGGGNGYTF. The CDR3, as DNA: TGTGCCAGCAGTTACTCGGGCGGAGGAAATGGCTACACCTTC.

This clone was detected ten times or more. This rearrangement joins TRBV2 to TRBJ1-1; TRBD1 matches 7 bases. Germline V gene data show CDR1 as SNHLY and CDR2 as FYNNEI. This CDR3 comprises 14 residues. V lost 8 bases, J lost 1 base, and 7 bases stayed unmatched. As DNA, the CDR3 is TGTGCCAGCGGGCTACAGGGGACGAACACTGAAGCTTTCTTT. Amino acids: CASGLQGTNTEAFF.

The chain uses TRBV29-1 and TRBJ2-7; D may be TRBD1 (6 bases). The CDR3 is 13 residues long. Germline V gene lookup returns CDR1 SQVTM and CDR2 ANQGSEA. The germline V and J ends were trimmed by 2 bases and 4 bases, with 12 bases remaining between them. CDR3 in DNA: TGCAGCGTTGAAATAGGACAGAGATACGAGCAGTACTTC. Its translation is CSVEIGQRYEQYF.